These 29 T cell receptor beta chains were all obtained from the same sample, sequenced in a study of cytomegalovirus exposure and HLA in healthy donors. The PCR ran on 60 Vbeta and 13 Jbeta primers. Generated by immunoSEQ multiplex PCR, the TCRdb table keeps only in-frame clones and is missing some. This table holds around 180,000 clones, over 75% found once. The sample consisted of PBMCs. All receptors come from a woman between 50 and 59 years old in good health and CMV-seronegative.

J is TRBJ1-2 and V is TRBV7-3; tentatively, D is TRBD1 (5 bases). Trimming took 5 bases from V and 2 from J, leaving 9 bases between them. The germline V gene encodes CDR1 SGHTA and CDR2 FQGTGA. The CDR3 runs to 13 residues. CDR3 coding DNA: TGTGCCAGCAGCGCCGGGGGGAACTATGGCTACACCTTC. Translation gives CASSAGGNYGYTF.

This clone has a single count. This chain joins TRBV27 and TRBJ2-5, with D possibly being TRBD1 (5 bases). CDR1 and CDR2 (germline): MNHEY, SMNVEV (reference sequence). Deletions cut 5 bases from V and 3 bases from J, with 16 bases between. This CDR3 is built from 15 residues. CDR3 sequence (DNA): TGTGCCAGCAGTCCAACCAGGACATCCAAAGAGACCCAGTACTTC. Translated, it gives CASSPTRTSKETQYF.

Comments on this clone: This CDR3 is missing its conserved last phenylalanine or tryptophan, likely due to a read error. No DNA is shown, since the ends of the CDR3 on it are uncertain; the CDR3 is the one TCRdb lists. The V gene is TRBV7-2, the J gene TRBJ1-4; TRBD1, the table's D call, lacks a check against the DNA. The length of the CDR3 is 11 amino acids, counting both ends. The germline CDR1 and CDR2 sequences are SGHTA and FQGNSA. Here the CDR3 reads CASSSPDRTSV.

This chain links TRBV7-2 with TRBJ2-5; 9 nucleotides line up with TRBD2. The CDR3 length is 18 residues. The V gene end was trimmed by 1 base and the J gene end by 1 base; junction bases not matched to a gene: 10. CDR1 SGHTA and CDR2 FQGNSA come from the germline V gene. The CDR3 loop is CASSLGKTSGVFQETQYF. CDR3 DNA sequence: TGTGCCAGCAGCTTAGGGAAGACTAGCGGAGTCTTCCAAGAGACCCAGTACTTC.

V is TRBV5-4 and J is TRBJ2-1; 12 bases agree with TRBD2. Germline V gene data show CDR1 as SGHNT and CDR2 as YYREEE (reference sequence). This CDR3 contains 14 residues. V shed 10 bases and J 1 base; nucleotides not matched to a gene: 3. The CDR3 spells CAAGLAGSYNEQFF. The CDR3 region has the DNA TGTGCCGCCGGACTAGCGGGATCCTACAATGAGCAGTTCTTC.

In its sample, this clone was seen once. Here the CDR3 DNA reads TGTGCCAGCAGCCGCGGACTAGCGGGGGGGTACAATGAGCAGTTCTTC. Its protein is CASSRGLAGGYNEQFF. The rearrangement joins TRBV2 to TRBJ2-1; 15 bases fit TRBD2. Trimming took 6 bases from V and 4 from J; bases not matched to a gene: 4. The CDR3 consists of 16 residues. The germline gives CDR1 SNHLY, CDR2 FYNNEI.

This clone has more than one count but fewer than ten. The rearrangement uses TRBV5-1 and TRBJ2-3; TRBD1 matches 8 bases. V was clipped by 0 bases and J by 4 bases; unmatched bases: 1. The CDR3 is 14 amino acids. The germline V gene encodes CDR1 SGHRS and CDR2 YFSETQ. The CDR3, as DNA: TGCGCCAGCAGCTTGGCAGGGGGCGCAGATACGCAGTATTTT. Translated, it gives CASSLAGGADTQYF. The variable domain in full, completed from reference TRBV5-1 and TRBJ2-3, reads KAGVTQTPRYLIKTRGQQVTLSCSPISGHRSVSWYQQTPGQGLQFLFEYFSETQRNKGNFPGRFSGRQFSNSRSEMNVSTLELGDSALYLCASSLAGGADTQYFGPGTRLTVL.

As DNA, the CDR3 is TGCGCCAGCAGACTGACAGGGGTAGCGCCCCTCCACTTT. Translating gives CASRLTGVAPLHF. This sequence joins TRBV4-1 and TRBJ1-6, with 8 bases aligning to TRBD1. V trimming: 6 bases; J trimming: 13 bases; junction bases outside the gene matches: 8. The CDR3 is made up of 13 amino acids. Germline V gene data show CDR1 as MGHRA and CDR2 as YSYEKL.

The J gene is TRBJ2-3, the V gene TRBV29-1; 11 nucleotides line up with TRBD1. The germline V gene has CDR1 SQVTM and CDR2 ANQGSEA. J lost 8 bases, V lost 1 base, and 5 bases had no gene match. The CDR3 extends over 14 amino acids. CDR3 sequence reads: CSVEVRTGGSTQYF. The DNA of the CDR3 is TGCAGCGTTGAAGTTCGGACAGGGGGCTCTACGCAGTATTTT.

The V call is TRBV6-5, the J call TRBJ1-6; D unresolved. Per germline, CDR1 MNHEY and CDR2 SVGAGI. Trimming took off 2 bases at V and 0 bases at J, with 8 bases between the two ends. This CDR3 is 16 amino acids long. As DNA, the CDR3 is TGTGCCAGCAGTTACAAGTACGGCTCCTATAATTCACCCCTCCACTTT. Translation: CASSYKYGSYNSPLHF.

This sequence joins TRBV19 and TRBJ1-6; no clear D. The CDR3 runs 15 residues. The germline V gene has CDR1 LNHDA and CDR2 SQIVND (reference sequence). V lost 2 bases, J lost 7 bases, and 12 bases lay in between. CDR3 protein: CASSISRDANSPLHF. The CDR3 DNA is TGTGCCAGTAGTATAAGTCGGGATGCAAATTCACCCCTCCACTTT.

J is TRBJ2-7 and V is TRBV6-6, with TRBD1 as a possible D gene (5 bases). Trimming cost V 6 bases and J 2 bases, with 17 bases left between them. The CDR3 covers 15 residues. Germline V gene data show CDR1 as MNHNY and CDR2 as SVGAGI (reference sequence). Here the CDR3 reads CASSPRADTTYEQYF. The CDR3, as DNA: TGTGCCAGCAGCCCCAGGGCCGATACGACCTACGAGCAGTACTTC.

V usage is TRBV19 and J usage is TRBJ1-5; 9 nucleotides line up with TRBD1. This CDR3 is built from 16 residues. V lost 5 bases, J lost 3 bases, and 8 bases stayed unmatched. Germline V lookup: CDR1 LNHDA, CDR2 SQIVND (reference sequence). The DNA for the CDR3 is TGTGCCAGTAGTGGCCCCGGACAGGGGACCAATCAGCCCCAGCATTTT. Protein sequence: CASSGPGQGTNQPQHF. Filled out from reference TRBV19 and TRBJ1-5, the complete variable domain reads DGGITQSPKYLFRKEGQNVTLSCEQNLNHDAMYWYRQDPGQGLRLIYYSQIVNDFQKGDIAEGYSVSREKKESFPLTVTSAQKNPTAFYLCASSGPGQGTNQPQHFGDGTRLSIL.

As regards this clone: Mismatch with germline at one junction end may stem from a read error. The chain links TRBV9 to TRBJ1-4, with unresolved D. Germline assignment: CDR1 SGDLS and CDR2 YYNGEE. There are 15 residues in the CDR3. CDR3 protein: CASSVGLEGSEKLFF. The CDR3 DNA reads as TGCGCCAGCAGCGTGGGGTTGGAGGGTTCTGAAAAACTGTTTTTT. The entire variable domain, with the rest obtained from reference TRBV9 and TRBJ1-4, is as follows: DSGVTQTPKHLITATGQRVTLRCSPRSGDLSVYWYQQSLDQGLQFLIQYYNGEERAKGNILERFSAQQFPDLHSELNLSSLELGDSALYFCASSVGLEGSEKLFFGSGTQLSVL.

The rearrangement uses TRBV11-1 and TRBJ1-2, with 7 bases lining up with TRBD1. The J segment lost 5 bases and the V segment lost 5 bases, leaving 14 bases of the junction unmatched. The CDR3 covers 16 residues. Germline V gene data show CDR1 as SGHAT and CDR2 as FQDESV (reference sequence). Here the CDR3 reads CASSPNGQANTYGYTF. CDR3 DNA sequence: TGTGCCAGCAGCCCGAACGGACAGGCAAACACTTATGGCTACACCTTC.

The gene calls are TRBV7-9 and TRBJ2-5; TRBD1 agrees at 7 bases. Germline CDR1 reads SEHNR; CDR2 reads FQNEAQ (reference sequence). The V and J ends lost 7 bases and 3 bases, in that order; junction bases with no gene match: 11. The CDR3 contains 15 residues. DNA for the CDR3: TGTGCCAGCAACCCCACCGGGACAGAAGAAGAGACCCAGTACTTC. It codes for CASNPTGTEEETQYF.

This clone has just a few counts. CDR3 loop: CSVGAVGGRGEKLFF. The CDR3 DNA reads TGCAGCGTTGGGGCAGTAGGAGGGAGAGGTGAAAAACTGTTTTTT. This chain connects TRBV29-1 to TRBJ1-4, with no clear D. Trimming pared 4 bases from V and 7 bases from J, leaving 19 bases between. This CDR3 has 15 amino acids. Germline CDR1 reads SQVTM; CDR2 reads ANQGSEA.

This clone is a singleton in its sample. This chain connects TRBV5-1 to TRBJ2-7; TRBD1 is a possible D gene (6 bases). Germline CDR1 and CDR2: SGHRS and YFSETQ. The CDR3 has 15 residues. With 4 bases removed from V and 0 bases from J, the gap between germline ends came to 14 bases. CDR3 sequence reads: CASSPQGPPSYEQYF. CDR3 in DNA: TGCGCCAGCAGCCCACAGGGACCACCCTCCTACGAGCAGTACTTC.

This rearrangement joins TRBV6-6 to TRBJ2-7; D may be TRBD1 (6 bases). Germline V gene sequence: CDR1 MNHNY, CDR2 SVGAGI (reference sequence). V was cut by 6 bases and J by 9 bases, with 21 bases left in between. The CDR3 consists of 14 residues. The CDR3 is CASSQGDKRSWQYF. Written as DNA, the CDR3 is TGTGCCAGCAGCCAAGGGGACAAAAGGTCGTGGCAGTACTTC.

This clone was observed once. The genes are TRBV6-6 and TRBJ1-3; D might be TRBD1 (5 bases). V was pared by 6 bases and J by 0 bases, with 9 bases between. The CDR3 runs to 14 residues. The germline CDR1 and CDR2 sequences are MNHNY and SVGAGI (reference sequence). DNA for the CDR3: TGTGCCAGCAGGTTTGACAGCTCTGGAAACACCATATATTTT. Translating it yields CASRFDSSGNTIYF.

J is TRBJ2-7 and V is TRBV7-3; 8 bases match TRBD2. The germline gives CDR1 SGHTA, CDR2 FQGTGA. The junction had 0 bases not matched to a gene; V was cut back by 2 bases and J by 0 bases. The CDR3 totals 14 residues. In nucleotides, the CDR3 is TGTGCCAGCAGCTTAGCGGGAGGCTCCTACGAGCAGTACTTC. Encoded protein: CASSLAGGSYEQYF.

The rearrangement joins TRBV5-4 to TRBJ2-3; 7 bases are shared with TRBD2. The V segment lost 0 bases and the J segment 7 bases; nucleotides outside the gene matches: 5. CDR1 SGHNT and CDR2 YYREEE come from the germline V gene (reference sequence). The CDR3 contains 14 residues. CDR3 nucleotide sequence: TGTGCCAGCAGCTTGGGGGAGGGATCATATACGCAGTATTTT. Encoded protein: CASSLGEGSYTQYF. The variable domain in full, completed from reference TRBV5-4 and TRBJ2-3, reads ETGVTQSPTHLIKTRGQQVTLRCSSQSGHNTVSWYQQALGQGPQFIFQYYREEENGRGNFPPRFSGLQFPNYSSELNVNALELDDSALYLCASSLGEGSYTQYFGPGTRLTVL.

The chain has TRBV4-3 and TRBJ2-3; 11 bases match TRBD2. Trimming took 4 bases from V and 4 from J; bases not matched to a gene: 16. From germline, CDR1 is LGHNA and CDR2 YSLEER. The CDR3 spans 19 residues. Written as DNA, the CDR3 is TGCGCCAGCAGCCCCGGACCCGGTTTTACTAGCGGGGGTGCAGATACGCAGTATTTT. It encodes CASSPGPGFTSGGADTQYF.

This chain joins TRBV7-8 and TRBJ1-5, with D possibly being TRBD1 (5 bases). This CDR3 spans 18 amino acids. Germline V gene sequence: CDR1 SGHVS, CDR2 FQNEAQ. With 5 bases removed from V and 3 bases from J, the gap between germline ends came to 23 bases. The CDR3 region has the DNA TGTGCCAGCAGCACCCCCGACGGGGAGGGGAGAGACAATCAGCCCCAGCATTTT. It is translated as CASSTPDGEGRDNQPQHF.

The genes are TRBV2 and TRBJ2-5, with 9 bases that match TRBD2. With 4 bases clipped from V and 9 bases from J, the junction kept 9 bases outside the gene matches. The germline V gene has CDR1 SNHLY and CDR2 FYNNEI. This CDR3 has 14 amino acids. The CDR3 loop is CASSAGLAGGAQYF. CDR3 nucleotides: TGTGCCAGCAGTGCGGGACTAGCAGGGGGAGCCCAGTACTTC.

V is TRBV18 and J is TRBJ2-1; TRBD2 matches at 11 bases. V was clipped by 6 bases and J by 8 bases; unmatched bases: 9. The CDR3 spans 15 residues. From germline, CDR1 is KGHSH and CDR2 LQKENI. The CDR3 here is CASSFTGTSGDEQFF. CDR3 nucleotides: TGTGCCAGCTCCTTCACAGGGACTAGCGGAGATGAGCAGTTCTTC. Using reference TRBV18 and TRBJ2-1 for the parts outside the CDR3, the full variable domain is NAGVMQNPRHLVRRRGQEARLRCSPMKGHSHVYWYRQLPEEGLKFMVYLQKENIIDESGMPKERFSAEFPKEGPSILRIQQVVRGDSAAYFCASSFTGTSGDEQFFGPGTRLTVL.

The rearrangement joins TRBV19 to TRBJ2-4; 7 bases align to TRBD1. Trimming took 6 bases from V and 0 from J; bases not matched to a gene: 5. This CDR3 contains 15 residues. Germline V gene sequence: CDR1 LNHDA, CDR2 SQIVND (reference sequence). The CDR3 loop reads CASRTTGAAKNIQYF. The CDR3 bases are TGTGCCAGTAGGACAACAGGGGCAGCCAAAAACATTCAGTACTTC. Together with reference TRBV19 and TRBJ2-4, the CDR3 gives the full variable domain: DGGITQSPKYLFRKEGQNVTLSCEQNLNHDAMYWYRQDPGQGLRLIYYSQIVNDFQKGDIAEGYSVSREKKESFPLTVTSAQKNPTAFYLCASRTTGAAKNIQYFGAGTRLSVL.

The chain combines TRBV6-6 with TRBJ1-5; TRBD1 aligns across 7 bases. The CDR3 loop spans 15 amino acids. CDR1 is MNHNY and CDR2 is SVGAGI in the germline V gene (reference sequence). With 5 bases clipped from V and 3 bases from J, the junction kept 7 bases outside the gene matches. This CDR3 is CASSTPDRNNQPQHF. The CDR3, as DNA: TGTGCCAGCAGTACCCCGGACAGGAACAATCAGCCCCAGCATTTT.

The V gene is TRBV7-9, the J gene TRBJ1-6; 7 nucleotides line up with TRBD1. V was pared by 5 bases and J by 10 bases, with 8 bases of the junction left unmatched. This CDR3 comprises 14 residues. Per the germline V gene, CDR1 is SEHNR and CDR2 is FQNEAQ (reference sequence). The CDR3 DNA is TGTGCCAGCAGCCCAACAGGGGTTTGGTCACCCCTCCACTTT. It yields the protein CASSPTGVWSPLHF.